This passage covers 21 T cell receptor beta chains from one sample sequenced in a study of beta chain features in type 1 diabetes. Findings of the study overall: There was a moderate but significant shortening of TCRB CDR3s in all four CD4+ subsets of Type 1 diabetes patients.

The entirety of the isolated RNA underwent reverse transcription, so expressed TCRB transcripts were sequenced. The data were produced by immunoSEQ multiplex PCR, yet TCRdb's version contains in-frame clones alone and is incomplete. The data hold some 700,000 clones, with about an eighth observed a single time. No antigen has been identified for these receptors. The sample comprised naive CD4+ T cells from blood. Source of these receptors: a man in his late teens or twenties with type 1 diabetes.

The J gene is TRBJ2-3, the V gene TRBV30; 9 nucleotides line up with TRBD1. Looked up from germline, CDR1 is GTSNPN and CDR2 is SVGIG (reference sequence). V shed 3 bases, J shed 4 bases, and the junction held 14 bases outside the gene matches. The CDR3 has 17 residues. This CDR3 reads CAWSRAMTGGYSDTQYF. Written as DNA, the CDR3 is TGTGCCTGGAGCCGCGCAATGACAGGGGGTTACTCAGATACGCAGTATTTT.

This clone was detected once. The chain recombines TRBV7-2 with TRBJ2-1; 11 bases are a match to TRBD2. The germline CDR1 and CDR2 sequences are SGHTA and FQGNSA. The CDR3 covers 17 residues. Trimming at V came to 2 bases and at J to 9 bases, leaving 12 bases not matched to a gene. CDR3 region: CASSLTGLAGGLGEQFF. The CDR3 nucleotides read TGTGCCAGCAGCTTAACTGGCTTAGCGGGGGGGCTTGGTGAGCAGTTCTTC. Full variable domain (remainder filled in from reference TRBV7-2 and TRBJ2-1): GAGVSQSPSNKVTEKGKDVELRCDPISGHTALYWYRQSLGQGLEFLIYFQGNSAPDKSGLPSDRFSAERTGGSVSTLTIQRTQQEDSAVYLCASSLTGLAGGLGEQFFGPGTRLTVL.

This clone was seen only a few times. V gene TRBV5-6 combines with J gene TRBJ2-3, with D possibly matching TRBD2 (5 bases). The CDR3 totals 13 residues. Trimming took off 3 bases at V and 0 bases at J, with 5 bases between the two ends. CDR1 is SGHDT, CDR2 YYEEEE, per germline. CDR3 bases: TGTGCCAGCAGCTGGACTAGCACAGATACGCAGTATTTT. Amino acids: CASSWTSTDTQYF.

This chain joins TRBV7-8 and TRBJ2-5; TRBD2 matches 12 bases. CDR1 and CDR2 from the germline V gene are SGHVS and FQNEAQ. Unmatched junction bases numbered 8, after V lost 5 bases and J lost 4 bases. This CDR3 is 16 amino acids long. The CDR3 is CASSTSSGGATETQYF. The CDR3 DNA is TGTGCCAGCAGCACCTCTAGCGGGGGGGCCACAGAGACCCAGTACTTC.

This clone came up a few times. This rearrangement joins TRBV19 to TRBJ2-1; tentatively, D is TRBD1 (5 bases). The germline CDR1 and CDR2 sequences are LNHDA and SQIVND (reference sequence). Trimming left V 5 bases short and J 3 bases short, with 14 bases between. The CDR3 has 15 amino acids. CDR3 nucleotide sequence: TGTGCCAGTAGTCCTATTCCAGGGCTCTACAATGAGCAGTTCTTC. Protein product: CASSPIPGLYNEQFF.

This chain links TRBV2 with TRBJ2-3; no reliable D call. V was cut by 9 bases and J by 2 bases, with 12 bases left in between. Germline loops: CDR1 SNHLY, CDR2 FYNNEI. CDR3 size: 13 residues. The CDR3 here is CARARHITDTQYF. The CDR3 DNA follows: TGTGCCAGAGCCCGACACATCACAGATACGCAGTATTTT.

The CDR3 DNA follows: TGTGCCAGCAGTCCAAGACAGGGTTCAGGGGCCAACGTCCTGACTTTC. Translated, it gives CASSPRQGSGANVLTF. This chain uses TRBV6-6 with TRBJ2-6; 7 positions agree with TRBD1. Germline CDR1 and CDR2: MNHNY and SVGAGI (reference sequence). This CDR3 is built from 16 residues. With V trimmed by 5 bases and J by 4 bases, 8 bases remained unmatched.

This clone turned up a few times. The V and J genes are TRBV2 and TRBJ2-1, with D possibly matching TRBD2 (7 bases). Germline values: CDR1 SNHLY, CDR2 FYNNEI. The length of the CDR3 is 14 residues. Trimming left V 7 bases short and J 5 bases short, with 15 bases between. The CDR3 sequence is CASMWGLADNEQFF. The CDR3 DNA reads TGTGCCAGCATGTGGGGGCTAGCGGACAATGAGCAGTTCTTC.

The table lists this clone with a few counts. A junction boundary mismatches the germline segment, possibly from a read error. The gene calls are TRBV6-5 and TRBJ1-6, with 9 nucleotides matching TRBD1. Germline V gene lookup returns CDR1 MNHEY and CDR2 SVGAGI. This CDR3 region has 16 residues. The CDR3 nucleotides are TGTGCCAGCAGCTACTCGGGACAGGGTGACAATTCACCCCTCCACTTT. Protein sequence: CASSYSGQGDNSPLHF.

This clone has a handful of counts. The chain joins TRBV9 to TRBJ1-3; 7 bases match TRBD1. Trimming took 3 bases from V and 0 from J; bases not matched to a gene: 6. The CDR3 extends over 16 amino acids. Germline V CDR1 and CDR2: SGDLS, YYNGEE. CDR3 region: CASSESTGLSGNTIYF. The CDR3 DNA sequence: TGTGCCAGCAGCGAGTCGACAGGGCTCTCTGGAAACACCATATATTTT.

This clone showed up just a few times. The gene calls are TRBV30 and TRBJ2-3; D is ambiguous. The CDR3 spans 13 residues. CDR1 is GTSNPN and CDR2 is SVGIG in the germline V gene (reference sequence). V lost 3 bases, J lost 0 bases, and 7 bases lay in between. CDR3 nucleotides: TGTGCCTGGAGGGTGACTAGCACAGATACGCAGTATTTT. The encoded protein is CAWRVTSTDTQYF.

This rearrangement joins TRBV29-1 to TRBJ2-7; D unclear. This CDR3 spans 13 amino acids. Germline CDR1 and CDR2: SQVTM and ANQGSEA. V shed 6 bases and J shed 6 bases, with 18 bases lying between them. The CDR3 loop is CSVYTGPEIEQYF. For the CDR3, the DNA is TGCAGCGTCTATACCGGGCCAGAAATCGAGCAGTACTTC.

The chain links TRBV19 to TRBJ1-5; TRBD1 matches at 9 bases. CDR1 is LNHDA and CDR2 is SQIVND in the germline V gene (reference sequence). This CDR3 contains 12 residues. J gave up 6 bases and V 11 bases, and 5 bases lay outside the gene matches. The CDR3 spells CAGGQGFQPQHF. In nucleotides, the CDR3 is TGTGCCGGGGGACAGGGATTTCAGCCCCAGCATTTT. Supplemented by reference TRBV19 and TRBJ1-5, the full variable domain reads DGGITQSPKYLFRKEGQNVTLSCEQNLNHDAMYWYRQDPGQGLRLIYYSQIVNDFQKGDIAEGYSVSREKKESFPLTVTSAQKNPTAFYLCAGGQGFQPQHFGDGTRLSIL.

This clone was observed a handful of times. V gene TRBV7-2 combines with J gene TRBJ2-1, with D perhaps TRBD2 (6 bases). The CDR3 spans 14 residues. Trimming cost V 6 bases and J 4 bases, with 13 bases left between them. Germline CDR1 SGHTA, CDR2 FQGNSA. The CDR3 protein is CASRNYGTYNEQFF. For the CDR3, the DNA is TGTGCCAGCAGAAATTACGGGACTTACAATGAGCAGTTCTTC.

This clone was counted only a few times. The chain recombines TRBV4-1 with TRBJ2-5; either TRBD1 or TRBD2 may supply D (5 bases each). Germline values: CDR1 MGHRA, CDR2 YSYEKL. The ends were cut back, 6 bases at V and 5 bases at J, with 13 bases in the middle. CDR3 length: 13 amino acids. Here the CDR3 DNA reads TGCGCCAGCAGTCAAACTAGGGGTGAGACCCAGTACTTC. Translation: CASSQTRGETQYF.

The rearrangement uses TRBV29-1 and TRBJ1-1, with TRBD1 matching 7 bases. The germline gives CDR1 SQVTM, CDR2 ANQGSEA. V lost 3 bases to trimming and J lost 4 bases; unmatched junction nucleotides: 8. This CDR3 comprises 14 residues. The CDR3 loop is CSVEDAGTATEAFF. CDR3 nucleotide sequence: TGCAGCGTTGAGGATGCCGGGACAGCCACTGAAGCTTTCTTT.

This clone occurred a few times. The chain couples TRBV14 to TRBJ1-6; D gene unclear. V was shortened by 1 base and J by 11 bases, with 9 bases between the two germline ends. This CDR3 has 13 residues. CDR1 SGHDN and CDR2 FVKESK come from the germline V gene. The CDR3 spells CASSQVSPAPLHF. CDR3 coding DNA: TGTGCCAGCAGCCAAGTTTCCCCGGCACCCCTCCACTTT.

The genes are TRBV10-3 and TRBJ1-5; D uncertain. The V gene's germline CDR1 is ENHRY and CDR2 SYGVKD. The V and J ends lost 3 bases and 8 bases respectively, with 14 bases between them. This CDR3 region has 14 residues. The CDR3 DNA is TGTGCCATCAGTGACCTGACCGGGAGGGAGCCCCAGCATTTT. It yields the protein CAISDLTGREPQHF.

The chain links TRBV7-6 to TRBJ1-6, with D unresolved. This CDR3 contains 18 residues. Germline CDR1 and CDR2: SGHVS and FNYEAQ. Trimming took off 0 bases at V and 0 bases at J, with 12 bases between the two ends. Here the CDR3 DNA reads TGTGCCAGCAGCTTAGCCCCCGCGGGGAGCTCCTATAATTCACCCCTCCACTTT. As protein: CASSLAPAGSSYNSPLHF.

The J gene is TRBJ1-3, the V gene TRBV23-1; 10 positions agree with TRBD1. TRBV23-1 is an open reading frame whose function is uncertain. The junction had 12 bases not matched to a gene; V was cut back by 2 bases and J by 2 bases. This CDR3 region has 19 residues. For the CDR3, the DNA is TGCGCCAGCAGTCAACGCCGGGACAGGGGACCTCGTACTGGAAACACCATATATTTT. As protein: CASSQRRDRGPRTGNTIYF.

The V gene is TRBV7-2, the J gene TRBJ1-2; D ambiguous. The germline V and J ends were trimmed by 4 bases and 4 bases, with 16 bases remaining between them. The CDR3 loop spans 15 amino acids. CDR1 and CDR2 from the germline V gene are SGHTA and FQGNSA. The CDR3 here is CASSSPSKGGYGYTF. Written as DNA, the CDR3 is TGTGCCAGCAGCTCCCCGAGCAAGGGCGGCTATGGCTACACCTTC.